The rows below give T cell receptor beta chains drawn from one sample of a study of follicular helper T cells after annual influenza vaccination. Only in-frame clones appear in the TCRdb table, and some are missing; sequencing was by immunoSEQ multiplex PCR. The table has nearly 7,000 clones, roughly four fifths seen once. The sequenced sample was CXCR5- memory CD4+ T cells sorted from blood, obtained 7 days after influenza vaccination. The receptor source for this set is an adult who received the influenza vaccine. The CDR3 runs from the conserved cysteine through the conserved F or W. Fields, in order: clone size, J gene, D gene, V gene, CDR3 protein, CDR3 DNA. D genes are given only for firm matches. Expanded clones are given a class, and other clones once, few, many or no size at all.

>.|TRBJ1-4|.|TRBV15
CATSRGQAATNEKLFF
TGTGCCACCAGCAGAGGACAGGCCGCAACTAATGAAAAACTGTTTTTT
>.|TRBJ2-1|TRBD2|TRBV5-6
CASSFFGRAYNEQFF
TGTGCCAGCAGCTTTTTCGGGAGGGCCTACAATGAGCAGTTCTTC
>once|TRBJ2-2|.|TRBV6-5
CASSYEGSKNTGELFF
TGTGCCAGCAGTTACGAAGGGAGTAAGAACACCGGGGAGCTGTTTTTT
>.|TRBJ2-1|.|TRBV6-4
CASAPGDTPYNEQFF
TGTGCCAGCGCCCCCGGTGACACACCATACAATGAGCAGTTCTTC
>.|TRBJ1-3|.|TRBV7-8
CASSLKTGSGNTIYF
TGTGCCAGCAGCTTAAAGACAGGCTCTGGAAACACCATATATTTT
>.|TRBJ2-5|TRBD1|TRBV19
CASSPWTGGETQYF
TGTGCCAGTAGTCCTTGGACAGGGGGCGAGACCCAGTACTTC
>.|TRBJ2-1|.|TRBV5-1
CASSAQALNEQFF
TGCGCCAGCAGCGCACAGGCTTTGAATGAGCAGTTCTTC
>.|TRBJ2-6|.|TRBV27
CASSQGDGTPGANVLTF
TGTGCCAGCAGCCAAGGGGACGGGACCCCTGGGGCCAACGTCCTGACTTTC
>.|TRBJ1-3|.|TRBV5-6
CASYAVNSGNTIYF
TGTGCCAGCTACGCCGTTAACTCTGGAAACACCATATATTTT
>.|TRBJ1-2|.|TRBV5-6
CASSPGTYGYTF
TGTGCCAGCAGCCCAGGGACATATGGCTACACCTTC
>.|TRBJ2-1|.|TRBV19
CASNPGIGPYNEQFF
TGTGCCAGTAACCCCGGGATCGGACCCTACAATGAGCAGTTCTTC
>.|TRBJ1-1|TRBD1|TRBV19
CASSILGRGRGTEAFF
TGTGCCAGTAGTATTCTCGGCAGGGGGCGCGGCACTGAAGCTTTCTTT
>.|TRBJ2-2|.|TRBV4-3
CASSRGEADTGELFF
TGCGCCAGCAGCCGAGGGGAGGCTGACACCGGGGAGCTGTTTTTT
>.|TRBJ2-7|.|TRBV6-5
CASSYGRGRSYEQYF
TGTGCCAGCAGTTACGGCCGGGGGAGAAGCTACGAGCAGTACTTC
>.|TRBJ1-1|.|TRBV6-5
CASSRQPNTEAFF
TGTGCCAGCAGCCGACAGCCGAACACTGAAGCTTTCTTT
>.|TRBJ2-7|TRBD1|TRBV19
CASSARQGSYEQYF
TGTGCCAGTAGCGCTCGACAGGGTTCCTACGAGCAGTACTTC
>.|TRBJ1-1|.|TRBV29-1
CSVERQSNTEAFF
TGCAGCGTTGAACGGCAGTCGAACACTGAAGCTTTCTTT
>once|TRBJ1-1|TRBD1|TRBV5-1
CASSFMGQGTDTEAFF
TGCGCCAGCAGCTTTATGGGACAGGGGACGGACACTGAAGCTTTCTTT
>once|TRBJ2-3|TRBD2|TRBV12-5
CARIFEWEGKHTDTQYF
TGTGCTAGGATATTCGAGTGGGAGGGGAAACACACAGATACGCAGTATTTT
>.|TRBJ2-5|.|TRBV28
CASSLPLQTQYF
TGTGCCAGCAGTTTGCCATTGCAGACCCAGTACTTC
>.|TRBJ1-5|.|TRBV6-1
CASSERTLNSNQPQHF
TGTGCCAGCAGTGAAAGGACACTCAATAGCAATCAGCCCCAGCATTTT
>.|TRBJ2-5|.|TRBV5-1
CASSLRPQETQYF
TGCGCCAGCAGCTTAAGACCACAAGAGACCCAGTACTTC